This T cell receptor (beta chain) was observed in a study of T-cell reconstitution after alpha-beta-depleted transplantation in children. This CDR3 is built from 13 residues. V lost 7 bases to trimming and J lost 2 bases; unmatched junction nucleotides: 4. This clonotype has more than one count but fewer than ten. Unique molecular identifiers were incorporated during preparation of the TCRbeta library. MiXCR, applied by TCRdb to the PCR reads, yields one record per CDR3 protein. The sample consists of over 200,000 distinct CDR3 sequences, under 9.5% of them appearing once. The sequence was collected from a human donor who donated a stem cell graft to a child with acute lymphoblastic leukemia. The source was PBMCs from the stem cell graft donor, collected from the stem cell graft. V usage is TRBV12-3 or TRBV12-4 and J usage is TRBJ1-2; TRBD1 matches 7 bases. For the CDR3, the DNA is TGTGCCAGCACCTTGACAGGGAACTATGGCTACACCTTC. Its translation: CASTLTGNYGYTF.